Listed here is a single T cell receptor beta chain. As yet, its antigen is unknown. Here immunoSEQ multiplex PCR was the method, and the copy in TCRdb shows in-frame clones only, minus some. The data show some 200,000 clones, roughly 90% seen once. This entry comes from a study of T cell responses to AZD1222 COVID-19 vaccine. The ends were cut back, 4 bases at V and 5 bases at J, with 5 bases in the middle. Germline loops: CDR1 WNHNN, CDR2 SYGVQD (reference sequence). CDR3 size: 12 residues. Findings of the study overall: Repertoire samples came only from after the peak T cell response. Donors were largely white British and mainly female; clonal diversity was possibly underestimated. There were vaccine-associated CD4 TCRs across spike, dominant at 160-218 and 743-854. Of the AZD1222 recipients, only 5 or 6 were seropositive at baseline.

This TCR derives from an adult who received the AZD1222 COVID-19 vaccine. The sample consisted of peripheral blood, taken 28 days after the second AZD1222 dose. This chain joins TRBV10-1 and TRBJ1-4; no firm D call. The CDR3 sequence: CASSGGNEKLFF. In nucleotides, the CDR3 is TGCGCCAGCAGTGGCGGGAATGAAAAACTGTTTTTT.